Listed below are T cell receptor beta chains from one sample, sequenced in a study of cytomegalovirus exposure and HLA in healthy donors. Assay: immunoSEQ multiplex PCR; the TCRdb copy retains only in-frame clones and omits some. The table records under 200,000 clones, 75% to 90% of them present only once. Sequencing was performed on PBMCs. These TCRs come from a man between 18 and 35 years old in good health and CMV-seropositive. CDR3s include the opening cysteine and the closing phenylalanine or tryptophan. The D gene is left open where the match is weak. A clone size is listed for some rows: how often the clone was seen (once, few, many), or a class if it is expanded.

clone_size,d_call,v_call,j_call,cdr3_aa,cdr3_nt
-,-,TRBV27,TRBJ2-1,CASSSRGDASYNEQFF,TGTGCCAGCAGTTCCCGCGGGGATGCGTCCTACAATGAGCAGTTCTTC
-,-,TRBV9,TRBJ2-3,CASTSSWERTDTQYF,TGTGCCAGCACCTCTTCTTGGGAGCGCACAGATACGCAGTATTTT
once,TRBD1,TRBV7-7,TRBJ1-4,CASSFAQGAGEKLFF,TGTGCTAGCAGCTTCGCCCAGGGGGCTGGGGAAAAACTGTTTTTT
-,-,TRBV2,TRBJ1-2,CASLYSTADGYTF,TGTGCCAGCCTTTACTCGACGGCGGATGGCTACACCTTC
-,TRBD1,TRBV7-9,TRBJ2-1,CASSSPEDRGDYNEQFF,TGTGCCAGCAGCTCCCCCGAAGACAGGGGGGACTACAATGAGCAGTTCTTC
-,-,TRBV7-9,TRBJ1-2,CAIEATRGNYGYTF,TGTGCCATCGAGGCAACGCGGGGTAACTATGGCTACACCTTC
-,-,TRBV30,TRBJ1-5,CAWTPNSNQPQHF,TGTGCCTGGACTCCTAATAGCAATCAGCCCCAGCATTTT
-,TRBD1,TRBV30,TRBJ2-1,CAWAGTGGGNEQFF,TGTGCCTGGGCCGGGACAGGGGGAGGTAATGAGCAGTTCTTC
-,-,TRBV7-8,TRBJ2-3,CASGINPPGADTQYF,TGTGCCAGCGGGATCAACCCTCCCGGGGCAGATACGCAGTATTTT
-,TRBD2,TRBV15,TRBJ2-1,CATRSGLARNYNEQFF,TGTGCCACCAGGTCGGGACTAGCGAGGAACTACAATGAGCAGTTCTTC
-,TRBD1,TRBV6-6,TRBJ1-2,CAGQGAEGYTF,TGTGCCGGCCAGGGGGCAGAAGGCTACACCTTC
-,TRBD1,TRBV27,TRBJ1-1,CASMGQGPTEAFF,TGTGCCAGCATGGGACAGGGACCCACTGAAGCTTTCTTT
few,-,TRBV5-1,TRBJ2-2,CASGQGSDTGELFF,TGCGCCAGCGGGCAGGGCTCCGACACCGGGGAGCTGTTTTTT
-,TRBD2,TRBV7-2,TRBJ2-6,CASSRWGSGGDWGANVLTF,TGTGCCAGCAGCCGGTGGGGTAGCGGGGGGGATTGGGGGGCCAACGTCCTGACTTTC
-,-,TRBV6-8,TRBJ2-5,CAIGVVHFQETQYF,TGTGCCATCGGAGTGGTCCACTTTCAAGAGACCCAGTACTTC
few,TRBD1,TRBV19,TRBJ1-3,CASSNQGATGNTIYF,TGTGCCAGTAGTAATCAGGGGGCCACTGGAAACACCATATATTTT
once,TRBD1,TRBV29-1,TRBJ1-1,CSVAGGTDGTEAFF,TGCAGCGTTGCAGGGGGCACGGATGGCACTGAAGCTTTCTTT
-,-,TRBV5-1,TRBJ2-3,CASSLGSTQGSTDTQYF,TGCGCCAGCAGCTTGGGTAGTACGCAGGGTAGCACAGATACGCAGTATTTT
-,-,TRBV9,TRBJ1-2,CASSVTLSGGALGGYTF,TGTGCCAGCAGCGTAACTTTGTCGGGAGGGGCCCTAGGTGGCTACACCTTC
few,-,TRBV5-5,TRBJ1-1,CASSSPGVNTEAFF,TGTGCCAGCAGCTCTCCAGGGGTGAACACTGAAGCTTTCTTT
-,TRBD1,TRBV5-8,TRBJ1-5,CASSLEGTGVNQPQHF,TGTGCCAGCAGCTTGGAGGGGACAGGGGTAAATCAGCCCCAGCATTTT
-,-,TRBV6-5,TRBJ2-3,CASRSAGAPTDTQYF,TGTGCCAGCAGGTCCGCGGGGGCCCCCACAGATACGCAGTATTTT